This T cell receptor (beta chain) came from a study of shared clonotypes between healthy human individuals (dated by TCRdb to the early 2020s). Broadly, across the study: A couple of women and three men aged 18 to 49 years were included in the cohort. The study deeply sequenced blood TCR repertoires of five healthy adults to estimate repertoire size and the extent of clonotype sharing between individuals. Libraries were prepared and TCR repertoires were sequenced by different laboratories using diverse techniques, in order to increase sequencing depth and limit assay-specific biases. Each donor's leukapheresis produced roughly between roughly 0.85 and 9.5 billion PBMCs. Overall results and qualifications from the work: Sampling was restricted to blood, and TCR repertoires in tissues likely differ from the TCR repertoires found in blood. Because the study included a small number of donors, the genetic and exposure-history diversity represented was limited. Pairwise subsampling led to the expectation that sequencing depth would affect the degree of clonotype sharing among donors.

Using the deep immunoSEQ assay, TCR CDR3 regions were amplified from genomic DNA by multiplex PCR. Extracted genomic DNA from each cell subset was spread evenly across all wells of several immunoSEQ 96-well plates, with each plate serving as a replicate. Each replicate PCR for unsorted PBMC received 300 to 350 ng genomic DNA, equal to 30,000 or so T cell genomes. Ten immunoSEQ deep assay plates were used to sequence the unsorted PBMC genomic DNA. Purified libraries were measured with a Qubit 3.0 fluorometer, size-checked on a Bioanalyzer 2100, and measured again with the KAPA Library Quantification kit. Every immunoSEQ 96-well plate was sequenced on a dedicated single-read 150-cycle Illumina NextSeq 550 flow cell. As for how the authors treated the data: Because only junctional sequences without quality scores were contained in the immunoSEQ output, filtering matching that applied to full-length reads could not be performed. Sequences were annotated with PyIR, a Python wrapper for IgBLAST v1.9, using IMGT germline references to assign V/J genes and CDR3. Reads were removed for weak V/J assignments (E-value above 1e-6), missing CDR3, stop codons, out-of-frame junctions, or ambiguous translated residues. V3J clonotypes were defined as sequences sharing the same inferred V gene, J gene, and CDR3 amino acid sequence. Percentage overlap between repertoires was computed as shared unique clonotypes divided by the size of the smaller repertoire. RTK rarefaction, the Chao1 estimator, and Recon v2.1 estimates of unobserved clonotypes were used to assess repertoire richness. TCRdb stores this immuneACCESS table with in-frame sequences only. Part of the clones is absent; in the studies checked, under half of the shortfall reflects unresolved V genes, and no reason is known for the rest. That table furnishes V, J and clone size, whereas the DNA furnished D and trimming. For this sample there are hundreds of thousands of clones; roughly four fifths appear just once. Around 11% of the sample goes to the ten largest clones.

Healthy HIV-negative adults with no recently reported acute infections or vaccinations were included as donors. Every donor was a Caucasian adult residing in Nashville, Tennessee, USA. In the unsorted samples, roughly 90 million PBMCs were counted, and genomic DNA was extracted using the QIAamp DNA Blood Mini kit. Blood was collected by leukapheresis, and PBMCs were isolated by Ficoll-Histopaque density gradient centrifugation and then cryopreserved in liquid nitrogen vapor phase. The CDR3 has 15 amino acids, counting the end cysteine and phenylalanine. The sequence is cut down to CDR3 DNA, 45 bases in frame from base 1. CDR1 and CDR2 are read off the germline V gene as SGHNT and YENEEA. The V and J ends are trimmed by 5 bases and 6 bases, leaving 17 bases between them. In the case of this clone: Its antigen has not been determined. No clone much larger than this one lies a single base away; base qualities are absent.

The TCR originated in a woman aged 40-49 years in good health. Some clones in this sample may be carry-over from other donors' samples. Material for sequencing was PBMCs. The sequence links TRBV11-3 to TRBJ2-1; TRBD1 is perhaps the D gene, given 7 matching bases. For the CDR3, the sequence is CASSRSRQGGNEQFF. The DNA sequence is given as TGTGCCAGCAGCCGTAGCCGGCAGGGGGGCAATGAGCAGTTCTTC. Beyond the CDR3, the reference TRBV11-3 and TRBJ2-1 genes provide the residues; the full variable domain reads: EAGVVQSPRYKIIEKKQPVAFWCNPISGHNTLYWYLQNLGQGPELLIRYENEEAVDDSQLPKDRFSAERLKGVDSTLKIQPAELGDSAVYLCASSRSRQGGNEQFFGPGTRLTVL.